This T cell receptor beta chain was captured by sequencing in a study of blood T cell repertoires in COVID-19. The germline V gene has CDR1 MNHNY and CDR2 SVGAGI (reference sequence). The CDR3 runs to 14 residues. V was shortened by 8 bases and J by 0 bases, with 11 bases between the two germline ends. Only in-frame clones appear in the TCRdb table, and some are missing; sequencing was by immunoSEQ multiplex PCR. The sample has some 160,000 clones, around 80% seen once. The chain employs TRBV6-6 and TRBJ1-3, with D possibly being TRBD1 (5 bases). The origin of this receptor is a woman in her 70s who had recovered from COVID-19. The sample taken for sequencing was peripheral blood. The CDR3 loop is CASWDWDSGNTIYF. The CDR3 region has the DNA TGTGCCAGCTGGGACTGGGACTCTGGAAACACCATATATTTT.